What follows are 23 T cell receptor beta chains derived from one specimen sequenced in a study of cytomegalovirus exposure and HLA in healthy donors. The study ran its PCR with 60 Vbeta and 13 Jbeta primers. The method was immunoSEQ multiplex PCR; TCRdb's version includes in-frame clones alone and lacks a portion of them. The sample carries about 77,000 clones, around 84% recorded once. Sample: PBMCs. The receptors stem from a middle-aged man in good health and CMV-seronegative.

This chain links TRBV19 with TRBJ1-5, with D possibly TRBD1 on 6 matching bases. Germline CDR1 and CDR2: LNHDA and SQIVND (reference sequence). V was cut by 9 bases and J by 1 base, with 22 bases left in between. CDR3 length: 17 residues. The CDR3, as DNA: TGTGCCAGCAAATCGGGGATACAGGGACGGAGCAATCAGCCCCAGCATTTT. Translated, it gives CASKSGIQGRSNQPQHF.

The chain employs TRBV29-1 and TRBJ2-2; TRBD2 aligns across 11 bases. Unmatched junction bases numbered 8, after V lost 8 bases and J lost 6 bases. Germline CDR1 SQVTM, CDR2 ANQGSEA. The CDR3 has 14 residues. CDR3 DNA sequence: TGCAGCTCATTAGCGGGAGGGCCAGCCGGGGAGCTGTTTTTT. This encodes CSSLAGGPAGELFF.

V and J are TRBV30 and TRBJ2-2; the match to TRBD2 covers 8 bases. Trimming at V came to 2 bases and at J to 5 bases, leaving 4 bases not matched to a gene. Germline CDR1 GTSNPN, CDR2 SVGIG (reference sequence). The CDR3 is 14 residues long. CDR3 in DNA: TGTGCCTGGAGTTCCAGCGGGAGTACCGGGGAGCTGTTTTTT. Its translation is CAWSSSGSTGELFF. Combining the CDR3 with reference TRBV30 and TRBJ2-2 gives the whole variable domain SQTIHQWPATLVQPVGSPLSLECTVEGTSNPNLYWYRQAAGRGLQLLFYSVGIGQISSEVPQNLSASRPQDRQFILSSKKLLLSDSGFYLCAWSSSGSTGELFFGEGSRLTVL.

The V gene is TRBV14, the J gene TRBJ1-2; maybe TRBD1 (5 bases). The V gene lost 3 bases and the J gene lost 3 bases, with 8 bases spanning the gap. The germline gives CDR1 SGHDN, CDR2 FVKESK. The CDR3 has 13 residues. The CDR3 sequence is CASSHRQYYGYTF. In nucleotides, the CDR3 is TGTGCCAGCAGCCACCGACAGTACTATGGCTACACCTTC.

CDR3 region: CASSPRLRAGGFKNIQYF. The CDR3 DNA reads TGTGCCAGCAGTCCCCGACTGAGGGCGGGAGGCTTCAAAAACATTCAGTACTTC. The J gene is TRBJ2-4, the V gene TRBV28; 8 positions match TRBD2. The V gene end was trimmed by 5 bases and the J gene end by 3 bases; junction bases not matched to a gene: 15. There are 18 residues in the CDR3. Germline lookup yields CDR1 MDHEN and CDR2 SYDVKM.

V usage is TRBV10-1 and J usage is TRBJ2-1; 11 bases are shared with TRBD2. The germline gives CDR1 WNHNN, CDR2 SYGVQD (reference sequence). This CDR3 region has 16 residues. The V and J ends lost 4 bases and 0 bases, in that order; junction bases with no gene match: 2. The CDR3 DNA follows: TGCGCCAGCAGTGGGGGGACTAGCGGCTCCTACAATGAGCAGTTCTTC. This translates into CASSGGTSGSYNEQFF.

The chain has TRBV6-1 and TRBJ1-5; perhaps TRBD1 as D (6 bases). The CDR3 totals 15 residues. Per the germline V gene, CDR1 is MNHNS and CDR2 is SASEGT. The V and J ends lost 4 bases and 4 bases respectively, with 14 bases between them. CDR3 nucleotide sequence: TGTGCCAGCAGTGCCCAACAGGGTGGGAATCAGCCCCAGCATTTT. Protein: CASSAQQGGNQPQHF.

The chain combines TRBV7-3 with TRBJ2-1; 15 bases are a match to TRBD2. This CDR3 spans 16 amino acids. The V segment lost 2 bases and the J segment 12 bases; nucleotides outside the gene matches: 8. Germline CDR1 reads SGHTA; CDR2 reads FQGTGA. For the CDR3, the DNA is TGTGCCAGCAGCTTAGGGGGACTAGCGGGAGGCTACGCGCAGTTCTTC. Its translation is CASSLGGLAGGYAQFF.

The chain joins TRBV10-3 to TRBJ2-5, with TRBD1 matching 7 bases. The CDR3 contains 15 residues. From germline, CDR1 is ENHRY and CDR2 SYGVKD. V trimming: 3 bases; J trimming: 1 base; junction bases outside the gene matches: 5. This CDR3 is CAISDWDSAQETQYF. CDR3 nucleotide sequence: TGTGCCATCAGTGACTGGGACAGCGCCCAAGAGACCCAGTACTTC.

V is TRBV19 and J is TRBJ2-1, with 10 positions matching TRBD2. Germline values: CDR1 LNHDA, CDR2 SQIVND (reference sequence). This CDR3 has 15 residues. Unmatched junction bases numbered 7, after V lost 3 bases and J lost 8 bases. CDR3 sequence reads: CASSILAGGLDEQFF. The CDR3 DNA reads TGTGCCAGTAGTATTTTAGCGGGAGGCCTAGATGAGCAGTTCTTC.

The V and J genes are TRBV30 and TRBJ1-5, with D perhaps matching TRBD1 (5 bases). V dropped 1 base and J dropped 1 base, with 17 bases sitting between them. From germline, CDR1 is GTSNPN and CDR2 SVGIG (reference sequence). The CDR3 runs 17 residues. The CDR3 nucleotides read TGTGCCTGGAGTGGAGGTCGCCAGGGAAGAAGCAATCAGCCCCAGCATTTT. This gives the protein CAWSGGRQGRSNQPQHF.

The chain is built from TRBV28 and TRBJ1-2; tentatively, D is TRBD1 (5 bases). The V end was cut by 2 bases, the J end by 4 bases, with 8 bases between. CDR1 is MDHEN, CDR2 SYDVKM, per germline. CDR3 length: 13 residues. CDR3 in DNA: TGTGCCAGCAGTTTAAGGGGAGGCTATGGCTACACCTTC. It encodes CASSLRGGYGYTF.

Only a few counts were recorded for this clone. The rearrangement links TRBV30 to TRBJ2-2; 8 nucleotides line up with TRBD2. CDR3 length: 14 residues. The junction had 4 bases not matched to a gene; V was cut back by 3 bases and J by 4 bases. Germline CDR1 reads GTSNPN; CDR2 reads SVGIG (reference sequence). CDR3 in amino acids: CAWRVREATGELFF. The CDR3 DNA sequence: TGTGCCTGGAGAGTGCGGGAGGCCACCGGGGAGCTGTTTTTT. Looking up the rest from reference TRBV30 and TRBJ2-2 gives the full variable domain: SQTIHQWPATLVQPVGSPLSLECTVEGTSNPNLYWYRQAAGRGLQLLFYSVGIGQISSEVPQNLSASRPQDRQFILSSKKLLLSDSGFYLCAWRVREATGELFFGEGSRLTVL.

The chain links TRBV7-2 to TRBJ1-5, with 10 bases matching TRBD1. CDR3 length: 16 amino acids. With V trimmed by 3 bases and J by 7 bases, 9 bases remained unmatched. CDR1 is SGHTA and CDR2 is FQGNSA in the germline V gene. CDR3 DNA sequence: TGTGCCAGCAGCTTCGTCCCGGGACAGGGGAGCCAGCCCCAGCATTTT. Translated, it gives CASSFVPGQGSQPQHF.

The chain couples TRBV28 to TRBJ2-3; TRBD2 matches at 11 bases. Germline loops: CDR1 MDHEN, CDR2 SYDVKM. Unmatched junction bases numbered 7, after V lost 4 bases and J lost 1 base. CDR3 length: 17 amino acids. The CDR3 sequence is CASSSMTSGTGTDTQYF. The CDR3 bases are TGTGCCAGCAGTTCTATGACTAGCGGGACGGGCACAGATACGCAGTATTTT.

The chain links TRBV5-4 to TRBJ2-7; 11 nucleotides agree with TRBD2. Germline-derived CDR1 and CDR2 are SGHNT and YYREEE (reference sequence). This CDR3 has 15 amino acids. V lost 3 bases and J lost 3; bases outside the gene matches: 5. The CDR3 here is CASSSTSGTYYEQYF. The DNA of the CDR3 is TGTGCCAGCAGCTCGACTAGCGGGACTTACTACGAGCAGTACTTC.

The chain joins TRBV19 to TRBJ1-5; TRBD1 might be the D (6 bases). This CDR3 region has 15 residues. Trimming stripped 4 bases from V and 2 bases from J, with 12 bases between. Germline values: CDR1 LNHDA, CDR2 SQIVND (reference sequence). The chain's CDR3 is CASSTTGMGNQPQHF. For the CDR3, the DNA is TGTGCCAGTAGTACGACAGGCATGGGCAATCAGCCCCAGCATTTT.

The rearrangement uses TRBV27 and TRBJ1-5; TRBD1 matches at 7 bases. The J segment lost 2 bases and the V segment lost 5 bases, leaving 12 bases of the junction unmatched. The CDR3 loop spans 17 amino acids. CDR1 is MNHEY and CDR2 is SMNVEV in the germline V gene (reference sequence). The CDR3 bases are TGTGCCAGCAGTCCGACCCACAGGGGACGCCGCAATCAGCCCCAGCATTTT. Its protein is CASSPTHRGRRNQPQHF.

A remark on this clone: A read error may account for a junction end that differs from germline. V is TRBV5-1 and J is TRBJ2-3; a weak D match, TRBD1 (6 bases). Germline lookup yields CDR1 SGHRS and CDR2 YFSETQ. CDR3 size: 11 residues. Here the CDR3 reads CASSLTGPLVF. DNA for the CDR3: TGCGCCAGCAGCTTGACAGGGCCCCTGGTATTT.

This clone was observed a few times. The CDR3 DNA sequence: TGTGCCAGTAGTATAGGAGGCGGGAGAGCAGATACGCAGTATTTT. It codes for CASSIGGGRADTQYF. V usage is TRBV19 and J usage is TRBJ2-3, with TRBD2 identical over 7 bases. Germline lookup yields CDR1 LNHDA and CDR2 SQIVND (reference sequence). The CDR3 has 15 amino acids. The trim removed 1 base at V and 4 bases at J, leaving 5 bases unmatched. Full variable domain (rest looked up from reference TRBV19 and TRBJ2-3): DGGITQSPKYLFRKEGQNVTLSCEQNLNHDAMYWYRQDPGQGLRLIYYSQIVNDFQKGDIAEGYSVSREKKESFPLTVTSAQKNPTAFYLCASSIGGGRADTQYFGPGTRLTVL.

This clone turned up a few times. The CDR3 reads CASSSRGYTEAFF. The CDR3 coding sequence is TGCGCCAGCAGCAGCAGGGGATACACTGAAGCTTTCTTT. The V gene is TRBV4-3, the J gene TRBJ1-1; tentative D call: TRBD1 (6 bases). This CDR3 has 13 residues. Per the germline V gene, CDR1 is LGHNA and CDR2 is YSLEER. The V and J ends lost 5 bases and 3 bases respectively, with 10 bases between them.

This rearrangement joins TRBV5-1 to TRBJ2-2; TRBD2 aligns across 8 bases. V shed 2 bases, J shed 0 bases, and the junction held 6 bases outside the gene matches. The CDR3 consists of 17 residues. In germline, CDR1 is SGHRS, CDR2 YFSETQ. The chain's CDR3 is CASSLVSGVANTGELFF. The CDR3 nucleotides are TGCGCCAGCAGCTTAGTTAGCGGGGTTGCGAACACCGGGGAGCTGTTTTTT.

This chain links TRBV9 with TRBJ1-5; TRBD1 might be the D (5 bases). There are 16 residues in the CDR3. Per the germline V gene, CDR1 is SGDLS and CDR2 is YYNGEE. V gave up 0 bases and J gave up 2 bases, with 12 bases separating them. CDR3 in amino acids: CASSVGEGSGNQPQHF. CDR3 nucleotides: TGTGCCAGCAGCGTAGGGGAGGGGTCAGGCAATCAGCCCCAGCATTTT.